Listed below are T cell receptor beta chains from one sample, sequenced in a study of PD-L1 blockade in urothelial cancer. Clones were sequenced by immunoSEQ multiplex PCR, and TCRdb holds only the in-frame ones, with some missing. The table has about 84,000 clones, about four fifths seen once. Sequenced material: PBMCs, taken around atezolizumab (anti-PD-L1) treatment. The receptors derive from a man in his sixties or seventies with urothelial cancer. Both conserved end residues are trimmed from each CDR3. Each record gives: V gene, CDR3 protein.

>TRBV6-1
ASSAGTGGVFSGNTIY
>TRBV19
ASSTSSGTGVYEQY
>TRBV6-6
ASSSTDRGSEKLF
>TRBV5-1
ASSGGTGESEKLF
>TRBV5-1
ASSLYVRENTEAF
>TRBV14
ASSPQLAGGWGTQY
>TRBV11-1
ASSLPGTSGYEQY
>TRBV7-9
ASSPPGLAVGGNEQF
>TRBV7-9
ASSSGSSEAEQY
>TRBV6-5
ASSYSPGQAQETQY
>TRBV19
ASTNDRASTDTQY
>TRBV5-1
ASSLDRSLGSPLH
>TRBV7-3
ASSLTSGSGDTQY
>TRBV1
TSSPLAGLAGGDQETQY
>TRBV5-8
ASSDDSYNEQF
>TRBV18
ASSRQGEGEKLF
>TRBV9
ASSPGTAYTGELF
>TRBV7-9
ASSLETGYGYT
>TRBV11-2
ASSLPLAGRETQY
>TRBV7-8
ASSSPSADSSYEQY
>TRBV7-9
ASSYGQGTGYT
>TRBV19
ASSGAGTQSNQPQH
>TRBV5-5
ASSVIAEGGEKLF
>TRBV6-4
ASSATAGGLEKLF
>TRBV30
AWTDGEGEQY
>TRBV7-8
ASSRDSRGTDTQY
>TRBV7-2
ASSLGSRDTQY
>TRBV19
ASKIGQGMNTEAF
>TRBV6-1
ASSVTGSSYNEQF
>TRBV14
ASSLQPDTEAF
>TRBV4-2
ASSQDFSGVYGYT
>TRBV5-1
ASSSVSRVDEQF
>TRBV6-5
ASRSRQTGTEAF
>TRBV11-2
ASTSTGVGYEQY
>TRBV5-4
ASSTGLAGFEQY
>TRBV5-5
ASSYTGPNTGELF
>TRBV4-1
ASSQEPFHRSGGAGDEQF
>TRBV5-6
ASSVPGTEAF
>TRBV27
ASSLGTSGGHIHLY
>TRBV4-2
ASSQDGLSNQPQH
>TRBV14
ASSQDRAGEGDTQY
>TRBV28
ASSLAGQPRGETQY
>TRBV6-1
ASSQPGGGA
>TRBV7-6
ASSLAGGLRNEQF
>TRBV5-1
ASKRTGANTEAF
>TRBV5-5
ASSLGLGFYEQY
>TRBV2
ASSDWAGGRADTQY
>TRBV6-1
ASSSTGEAFYGYT
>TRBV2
ASRDDRGRSYEQY
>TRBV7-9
ASSPGQGALEGYT
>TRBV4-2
ASSHTASSYEQY
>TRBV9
ASSATDRSYGYT
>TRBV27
ASSLGRGVGGYT
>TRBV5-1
ASSLASGSNQPQH
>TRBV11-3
ASSRGETQY
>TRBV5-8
ASSLIRPTTGSNYGYT
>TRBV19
ASSGGQSVTGELF